The next 3 T cell receptor beta chains were all read from a single sample in a study of T cell responses to AZD1222 COVID-19 vaccine. The assay was immunoSEQ multiplex PCR, and TCRdb's table has in-frame clones only and misses some. The table has 200,000 to 250,000 clones, 85% to 95% seen once; the top ten hold about 1%. Here the sequenced sample was peripheral blood, taken on day 0 of MenACWY control vaccination. Receptors were obtained from an adult in good health.

This clone was seen a few times. The chain joins TRBV11-1 to TRBJ1-1; the D is unclear. V was trimmed by 6 bases and J by 6 bases, leaving 11 bases between them. Germline values: CDR1 SGHAT, CDR2 FQDESV (reference sequence). The CDR3 runs to 12 residues. CDR3 protein: CASRSTVAEAFF. The CDR3 DNA is TGTGCCAGCAGGTCCACAGTGGCTGAAGCTTTCTTT.

The chain combines TRBV3-1 (or the pseudogene TRBV3-2) with TRBJ1-1, with TRBD1 identical over 8 bases. Trimming took 6 bases from V and 4 from J; bases not matched to a gene: 10. The CDR3 totals 15 residues. The germline V gene encodes CDR1 LGHDT and CDR2 YNNKEL (reference sequence). The CDR3 DNA follows: TGTGCCAGCAGTGCGCCCGACAGGGGCGTCACTGAAGCTTTCTTT. It translates to CASSAPDRGVTEAFF.

The chain carries TRBV29-1 and TRBJ1-5; D gene unclear. V was trimmed by 5 bases and J by 0 bases, leaving 8 bases between them. In germline, CDR1 is SQVTM, CDR2 ANQGSEA. CDR3 length: 13 residues. DNA for the CDR3: TGCAGCGTTCTTTTAGGTAGCAATCAGCCCCAGCATTTT. As protein: CSVLLGSNQPQHF.